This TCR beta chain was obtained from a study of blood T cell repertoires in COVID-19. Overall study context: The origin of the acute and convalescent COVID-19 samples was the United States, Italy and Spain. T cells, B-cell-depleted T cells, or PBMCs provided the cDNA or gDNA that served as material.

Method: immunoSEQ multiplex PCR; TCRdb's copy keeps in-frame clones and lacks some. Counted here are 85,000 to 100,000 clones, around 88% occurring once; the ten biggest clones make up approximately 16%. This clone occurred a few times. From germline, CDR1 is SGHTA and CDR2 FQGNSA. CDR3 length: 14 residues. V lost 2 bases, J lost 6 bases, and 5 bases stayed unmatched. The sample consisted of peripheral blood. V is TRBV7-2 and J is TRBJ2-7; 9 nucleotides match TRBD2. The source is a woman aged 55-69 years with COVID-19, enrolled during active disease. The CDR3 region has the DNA TGTGCCAGCAGCTTAATGGCGGGGGGGCTCGAGCAGTACTTC. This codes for CASSLMAGGLEQYF.